This T cell receptor beta chain came from a study of T cell responses to AZD1222 COVID-19 vaccine. The CDR3 extends over 15 amino acids. V was clipped by 0 bases and J by 1 base; unmatched bases: 2. Germline CDR1 MNHEY, CDR2 SVGAGI. Produced via immunoSEQ multiplex PCR; TCRdb's table is partial and in-frame only. Of about 150,000 clones in the sample, approximately 90% are singletons; the top ten hold around 2.9%. This clone occurred once. Its antigen is as yet unknown. Study-wide results and limits: It was only a handful of AZD1222 recipients who were seropositive at baseline.

The TCR comes from an adult who received the AZD1222 COVID-19 vaccine. The chain couples TRBV6-5 to TRBJ1-1, with TRBD1 identical over 7 bases. The input for sequencing was peripheral blood, taken 28 days after the second AZD1222 dose. The CDR3 DNA follows: TGTGCCAGCAGTTACTCGGGACAGAGGAACACTGAAGCTTTCTTT. Translating gives CASSYSGQRNTEAFF.